Following are 25 T cell receptor beta chains from one sample sequenced in a study of PD-1 blockade in classical Hodgkin lymphoma. All the patients suffered relapse after autologous stem cell transplantation, and brentuximab vedotin exposure differed. Profiled with immunoSEQ multiplex PCR; TCRdb holds only in-frame clones, not every one. The sample has about 98,000 clones; roughly 79% are singletons. The sample was peripheral blood mononuclear cells (PBMCs), taken before the second cycle of nivolumab. The origin of the receptors is a human donor with classical Hodgkin lymphoma.

Here the CDR3 reads CASSLYRLGTEAFF. The CDR3 nucleotides are TGTGCCAGCAGCTTATATCGCCTGGGCACTGAAGCTTTCTTT. The chain carries TRBV7-8 and TRBJ1-1; D not certain. The CDR3 contains 14 residues. Trimming cost V 2 bases and J 4 bases, with 11 bases left between them. Germline lookup yields CDR1 SGHVS and CDR2 FQNEAQ.

CDR3 amino acids: CASSQQTVGDTQYF. The CDR3 nucleotides read TGTGCCAGCAGCCAGCAAACAGTAGGAGATACGCAGTATTTT. The rearrangement links TRBV4-2 to TRBJ2-3; no firm D call. This CDR3 has 14 residues. Trimming shortened V by 3 bases and J by 5 bases, and 12 bases separated the two germline ends. CDR1 is LGHNA and CDR2 is YNFKEQ in the germline V gene.

The chain combines TRBV10-3 with TRBJ2-1; 7 nucleotides match TRBD2. The V gene end was trimmed by 11 bases and the J gene end by 0 bases; junction bases not matched to a gene: 4. The CDR3 is 13 amino acids. Germline V lookup: CDR1 ENHRY, CDR2 SYGVKD. The CDR3: CAARGSSYNEQFF. The CDR3 DNA reads TGTGCCGCGCGGGGGAGCTCCTACAATGAGCAGTTCTTC.

This clone was counted only a few times. The chain has TRBV19 and TRBJ2-7; TRBD2 might be the D (7 bases). The germline V gene encodes CDR1 LNHDA and CDR2 SQIVND (reference sequence). The CDR3 is 15 residues long. Between the trimmed V and J ends, which lost 4 bases and 4 bases, there was a span of 17 bases. CDR3 amino acids: CASSTHEAGAYEQYF. The CDR3 DNA reads as TGTGCCAGTAGTACCCACGAGGCGGGGGCGTACGAGCAGTACTTC.

The V and J genes are TRBV2 and TRBJ1-4; the match to TRBD1 covers 9 bases. With 10 bases clipped from V and 7 bases from J, the junction kept 10 bases outside the gene matches. Per germline, CDR1 SNHLY and CDR2 FYNNEI. The CDR3 totals 14 residues. In DNA, the CDR3 is TGTGCCAACCAAGGGGGACAGGGCGGTGAAAAACTGTTTTTT. This encodes CANQGGQGGEKLFF.

V is TRBV7-9 and J is TRBJ2-5; D may be TRBD2 (6 bases). Per germline, CDR1 SEHNR and CDR2 FQNEAQ (reference sequence). Trimming shortened V by 1 base and J by 7 bases, and 16 bases separated the two germline ends. The CDR3 has 15 residues. The CDR3 sequence: CASSLVQADGGTQYF. DNA for the CDR3: TGTGCCAGCAGCTTAGTACAGGCCGACGGGGGGACCCAGTACTTC.

The chain recombines TRBV28 with TRBJ2-3; D not resolved. The CDR3 runs to 15 residues. The V and J ends lost 1 base and 4 bases respectively, with 12 bases between them. In germline, CDR1 is MDHEN, CDR2 SYDVKM. The CDR3 nucleotides are TGTGCCAGCAGTTTATCTCCGCTAACCCCAGATACGCAGTATTTT. Protein product: CASSLSPLTPDTQYF.

CDR3 DNA: TGTGCCAGCAGTCGGGTCCTATACGAGCAGTACTTC. Translation: CASSRVLYEQYF. This rearrangement joins TRBV2 to TRBJ2-7; D is ambiguous. Trimming removed 5 bases from V and 4 bases from J, with 9 bases in between. CDR1 and CDR2 (germline): SNHLY, FYNNEI. CDR3 length: 12 residues.

The chain carries TRBV27 and TRBJ1-1; TRBD1 matches 9 bases. Germline values: CDR1 MNHEY, CDR2 SMNVEV (reference sequence). J lost 3 bases, V lost 4 bases, and 3 bases had no gene match. The CDR3 loop spans 14 amino acids. The CDR3 DNA is TGTGCCAGCAGTTCACAGGGGGCATACACTGAAGCTTTCTTT. As protein: CASSSQGAYTEAFF.

The chain is built from TRBV11-2 and TRBJ2-6; D not certain. The CDR3 is made up of 16 amino acids. V lost 5 bases and J 0 bases, leaving 11 bases between the germline ends. The germline CDR1 and CDR2 sequences are SGHAT and FQNNGV. CDR3 in amino acids: CASSPIRVSGANVLTF. CDR3 nucleotide sequence: TGTGCCAGCAGCCCCATTCGAGTCTCTGGGGCCAACGTCCTGACTTTC.

The chain joins TRBV7-8 to TRBJ2-1; 7 bases line up with TRBD2. After removal of 0 bases from V and 5 bases from J, the junction contained 4 bases not matched to a gene. Germline CDR1 is SGHVS and CDR2 is FQNEAQ. This CDR3 spans 15 amino acids. The chain's CDR3 is CASSLAGGTNNEQFF. The CDR3 DNA follows: TGTGCCAGCAGCTTAGCGGGAGGGACCAACAATGAGCAGTTCTTC.

The chain is built from TRBV2 and TRBJ1-5, with a tentative D call TRBD1 (5 bases). In germline, CDR1 is SNHLY, CDR2 FYNNEI. The CDR3 extends over 12 amino acids. V shed 8 bases and J shed 2 bases, with 7 bases lying between them. The CDR3: CASAGGNQPQHF. CDR3 coding DNA: TGTGCCAGCGCGGGGGGCAATCAGCCCCAGCATTTT. Complete variable domain (other parts from reference TRBV2 and TRBJ1-5): EPEVTQTPSHQVTQMGQEVILRCVPISNHLYFYWYRQILGQKVEFLVSFYNNEISEKSEIFDDQFSVERPDGSNFTLKIRSTKLEDSAMYFCASAGGNQPQHFGDGTRLSIL.

This clone came up a few times. The rearrangement links TRBV20-1 to TRBJ1-5; TRBD1 might be the D (5 bases). The germline CDR1 and CDR2 sequences are DFQATT and SNEGSKA (reference sequence). The CDR3 loop spans 11 amino acids. Trimming removed 3 bases from V and 8 bases from J, with 8 bases in between. The CDR3 nucleotides are TGCAGTGCTAGGTCGGGGGAGCCCCAGCATTTT. Protein: CSARSGEPQHF.

This clone was recorded once. CDR3 loop: CASTLGPYEQYF. The CDR3 DNA is TGTGCCAGCACCCTGGGCCCTTACGAGCAGTACTTC. This rearrangement joins TRBV2 to TRBJ2-7, with D hard to call. Germline lookup yields CDR1 SNHLY and CDR2 FYNNEI. The V gene lost 7 bases and the J gene lost 4 bases, with 11 bases spanning the gap. This CDR3 is built from 12 residues.

This clone was detected many times. The rearrangement uses TRBV9 and TRBJ2-3; the D gene is possibly TRBD1 (6 bases). Germline V gives CDR1 SGDLS, CDR2 YYNGEE. The V gene lost 0 bases and the J gene lost 5 bases, with 10 bases spanning the gap. The CDR3 contains 14 residues. This CDR3 is CASSVEQGRDTQYF. For the CDR3, the DNA is TGTGCCAGCAGCGTAGAGCAGGGGCGAGATACGCAGTATTTT.

This clone occurred many times. The chain combines TRBV7-2 with TRBJ1-2, with 7 bases matching TRBD1. Germline-derived CDR1 and CDR2 are SGHTA and FQGNSA. V shed 5 bases and J 7 bases; nucleotides not matched to a gene: 10. The CDR3 has 14 amino acids. In DNA form, the CDR3 reads TGTGCCAGCAGCCCGACAGGGAGTAGGTCTGGCTACACCTTC. This sequence encodes CASSPTGSRSGYTF.

The rearrangement links TRBV18 to TRBJ1-2, with TRBD1 as a possible D gene (5 bases). This CDR3 has 13 residues. The germline V gene has CDR1 KGHSH and CDR2 LQKENI. The V end lost 2 bases, the J end lost 5 bases, and 9 bases lay between the germline ends. This CDR3 reads CASSPGGAYGYTF. For the CDR3, the DNA is TGTGCCAGCTCACCAGGAGGGGCGTATGGCTACACCTTC.

This clone was counted between two and nine times. This sequence joins TRBV7-9 and TRBJ1-5; the D is unclear. V lost 1 base, J lost 2 bases, and 6 bases lay in between. This CDR3 spans 14 amino acids. Per germline, CDR1 SEHNR and CDR2 FQNEAQ (reference sequence). As DNA, the CDR3 is TGTGCCAGCAGCTTAGAAGGCGGCAATCAGCCCCAGCATTTT. It codes for CASSLEGGNQPQHF.

The chain links TRBV28 to TRBJ2-7, with 8 positions matching TRBD1. Per germline, CDR1 MDHEN and CDR2 SYDVKM. The CDR3 loop spans 15 amino acids. With 0 bases clipped from V and 5 bases from J, the junction kept 6 bases outside the gene matches. The CDR3 region is CASSLWGQAKDEQYF. For the CDR3, the DNA is TGTGCCAGCAGTTTATGGGGACAGGCTAAGGACGAGCAGTACTTC.

J is TRBJ1-4 and V is TRBV7-2; 9 nucleotides agree with TRBD1. The V gene end was trimmed by 5 bases and the J gene end by 4 bases; junction bases not matched to a gene: 8. Germline V gives CDR1 SGHTA, CDR2 FQGNSA. The CDR3 length is 16 residues. As DNA, the CDR3 is TGTGCCAGCAGCCCGGGGGGACAGGGCCTTAATGAAAAACTGTTTTTT. It codes for CASSPGGQGLNEKLFF.

This chain links TRBV28 with TRBJ2-1; D gene ambiguous. CDR1 is MDHEN and CDR2 is SYDVKM in the germline V gene. With 5 bases removed from V and 4 bases from J, the gap between germline ends came to 18 bases. This CDR3 region has 16 residues. CDR3 amino acids: CASSDDGPTGYNEQFF. The DNA for the CDR3 is TGTGCCAGCAGTGACGACGGGCCGACGGGTTACAATGAGCAGTTCTTC.

The chain has TRBV4-3 and TRBJ2-3, with a tentative D call TRBD2 (5 bases). CDR3 size: 15 residues. V shed 5 bases and J shed 2 bases, with 14 bases lying between them. CDR1 LGHNA and CDR2 YSLEER come from the germline V gene. The CDR3 loop reads CASSWAGGSTDTQYF. The CDR3 DNA follows: TGCGCCAGCAGCTGGGCGGGCGGATCCACAGATACGCAGTATTTT.

V is TRBV18 and J is TRBJ2-7; 9 bases are shared with TRBD2. The CDR3 length is 13 residues. Germline CDR1 is KGHSH and CDR2 is LQKENI. V dropped 5 bases and J dropped 5; count of bases not matched to a gene: 4. In DNA form, the CDR3 reads TGTGCCAGCTCAGCCAGCGGGAGGAACGAGCAGTACTTC. Its translation is CASSASGRNEQYF.

The genes are TRBV19 and TRBJ2-1; D not resolved. The V end lost 5 bases, the J end lost 0 bases, and 11 bases lay between the germline ends. In germline, CDR1 is LNHDA, CDR2 SQIVND (reference sequence). The CDR3 consists of 15 residues. CDR3: CASSPPQSSYNEQFF. The CDR3 DNA sequence: TGTGCCAGTAGTCCCCCACAGAGCTCCTACAATGAGCAGTTCTTC. The complete variable domain, with remaining parts taken from reference TRBV19 and TRBJ2-1, reads DGGITQSPKYLFRKEGQNVTLSCEQNLNHDAMYWYRQDPGQGLRLIYYSQIVNDFQKGDIAEGYSVSREKKESFPLTVTSAQKNPTAFYLCASSPPQSSYNEQFFGPGTRLTVL.

V usage is TRBV7-9 and J usage is TRBJ1-1; the match to TRBD1 covers 8 bases. CDR3 length equals 18 residues. Germline V gene data show CDR1 as SEHNR and CDR2 as FQNEAQ (reference sequence). V lost 2 bases and J lost 4; bases outside the gene matches: 15. This chain's CDR3 is CASSLLVRRTGRGTEAFF. The CDR3 bases are TGTGCCAGCAGCTTACTGGTACGAAGGACAGGGCGGGGCACTGAAGCTTTCTTT.